The 3 T cell receptor beta chains below were found in one sample sequenced in a study of T cell repertoires in cytomegalovirus infection. One entry per CDR3 protein, called by TCRdb with MiXCR from the reads. Of 650,000 to 850,000 distinct CDR3 sequences listed, 25% to 30% were seen once; the top ten hold around 13%. Their recognized antigens are unknown. The sequenced sample was cultured CD8+ T cells from PBMCs, obtained from culture after CMV antigen stimulation. Receptor source: a human donor in good health (CMV status not recorded). Some clones in this sample may be carry-over from other donors' samples.

This clonotype appeared a few times. This chain joins TRBV5-1 and TRBJ2-3; no clear D. V was pared by 3 bases and J by 4 bases, with 9 bases between. Germline V gene sequence: CDR1 SGHRS, CDR2 YFSETQ. This CDR3 has 13 amino acids. CDR3 coding DNA: TGCGCCAGCAGCTGGGTTGTGGCAGATACGCAGTATTTT. It codes for CASSWVVADTQYF.

The chain's CDR3 is CAISVRYHSGANVLTF. The CDR3 bases are TGTGCCATCAGTGTCCGGTACCACTCTGGGGCCAACGTCCTGACTTTC. The chain is built from TRBV10-3 and TRBJ2-6, with D hard to call. V was pared by 4 bases and J by 0 bases, with 10 bases between. CDR3 length equals 16 residues. The germline V gene has CDR1 ENHRY and CDR2 SYGVKD.

The V call is TRBV5-6, the J call TRBJ2-7; TRBD1 aligns across 11 bases. From germline, CDR1 is SGHDT and CDR2 YYEEEE. The CDR3 consists of 15 residues. V shed 4 bases, J shed 2 bases, and the junction held 5 bases outside the gene matches. The CDR3 is CASSLGTGGAYEQYV. The CDR3 DNA follows: TGTGCCAGCAGCCTCGGGACAGGGGGTGCCTACGAGCAGTACGTC.